One sample yielded the 21 T cell receptor beta chains listed below, sequenced in a study of blood T cells in healthy people across ages. The use of a sample-barcoded 5' primer and a J-beta primer mix characterized a second PCR of roughly 6 to 11 cycles. TCRdb itself ran the 5' RACE reads through MiXCR, one entry per CDR3 protein. The sample carries around 500,000 distinct CDR3 sequences, roughly 48% recorded once. Sequences were obtained from blood. These receptors all stem from an elderly man in good health.

Of note for this clonotype: One end of the junction does not line up with germline, which may come from a read error. The V and J genes are TRBV4-2 and TRBJ1-2; D gene ambiguous. There are 14 residues in the CDR3. Germline values: CDR1 LGHNA, CDR2 YNFKEQ. The CDR3 is CANSPEEAYYGYTF. Written as DNA, the CDR3 is TGTGCCAACAGCCCCGAGGAAGCGTACTATGGCTACACCTTC.

The chain is built from TRBV6-2 or TRBV6-3 and TRBJ2-5; D could derive from TRBD1 or TRBD2 (5 bases each). V was trimmed by 5 bases and J by 11 bases, leaving 12 bases between them. This CDR3 is built from 11 residues. Germline V gene lookup returns CDR1 MNHEY and CDR2 SVGEGT. The CDR3 DNA follows: TGTGCCAGCAGTCATCAGGGCGGGCAGTACTTC. Translating gives CASSHQGGQYF.

For this clonotype: One end of the junction does not line up with germline, which may come from a read error. The rearrangement joins TRBV27 to TRBJ2-7, with TRBD2 matching over 12 bases. The CDR3 runs to 15 residues. Germline-derived CDR1 and CDR2 are MNHEY and SMNVEV (reference sequence). The CDR3 bases are TGTGCCAACAGTTTAAGGGGACTAGCGGGCTACGAGCAGTACTTC. Translation: CANSLRGLAGYEQYF.

The gene calls are TRBV29-1 and TRBJ2-1; 9 nucleotides match TRBD2. The germline gives CDR1 SQVTM, CDR2 ANQGSEA. V was clipped by 1 base and J by 8 bases; unmatched bases: 6. CDR3 length equals 14 residues. The CDR3 here is CSVEGRGGDYEQFF. The CDR3 bases are TGCAGCGTTGAAGGGCGGGGGGGCGACTATGAGCAGTTCTTC.

This chain links TRBV29-1 with TRBJ2-4; perhaps TRBD2 as D (7 bases). The DNA matches TRBJ2-5 better at its end, which makes the J call doubtful. Germline V CDR1 and CDR2: SQVTM, ANQGSEA. The CDR3 has 12 amino acids. Here the CDR3 reads CSASGGEETQYF. The CDR3 nucleotides read TGCAGCGCTTCGGGGGGCGAGGAGACCCAGTACTTC.

This chain joins TRBV29-1 and TRBJ1-2; 9 bases line up with TRBD1. Germline trimming cut 4 bases from V and 7 bases from J; bases unmatched to any gene: 13. The CDR3 extends over 15 amino acids. Per the germline V gene, CDR1 is SQVTM and CDR2 is ANQGSEA. The CDR3 sequence: CSVVARDRELSGYTF. Here the CDR3 DNA reads TGCAGCGTTGTGGCCCGGGACAGGGAGTTGAGTGGCTACACCTTC.

The chain uses TRBV6-6 and TRBJ2-7, with D unresolved. This CDR3 is built from 17 residues. In germline, CDR1 is MNHNY, CDR2 SVGAGI (reference sequence). Trimming stripped 2 bases from V and 7 bases from J, with 24 bases between. The CDR3: CASSYLVGRNLNNEQYF. The CDR3 nucleotides read TGTGCCAGCAGTTACCTGGTCGGTCGGAACCTAAACAATGAGCAGTACTTC.

The V call is TRBV5-1, the J call TRBJ1-5; D may be TRBD1 (5 bases). CDR3 length: 17 residues. The ends were cut back, 1 base at V and 5 bases at J, with 19 bases in the middle. From germline, CDR1 is SGHRS and CDR2 YFSETQ. The DNA of the CDR3 is TGCGCCAGCAGCTTGTTACCCTCGCAGGTGGGGGATCAGCCCCAGCATTTT. It yields the protein CASSLLPSQVGDQPQHF. Based on the CDR3 plus reference TRBV5-1 and TRBJ1-5, the full variable domain is KAGVTQTPRYLIKTRGQQVTLSCSPISGHRSVSWYQQTPGQGLQFLFEYFSETQRNKGNFPGRFSGRQFSNSRSEMNVSTLELGDSALYLCASSLLPSQVGDQPQHFGDGTRLSIL.

This clonotype has more than one count but fewer than ten. The chain couples TRBV30 to TRBJ2-5; 7 positions match TRBD1. V dropped 3 bases and J dropped 2; count of bases not matched to a gene: 0. The CDR3 sequence is 12 residues long. Germline CDR1 and CDR2: GTSNPN and SVGIG (reference sequence). The CDR3 protein is CAWSRGQETQYF. CDR3 DNA: TGTGCCTGGAGCAGGGGGCAAGAGACCCAGTACTTC.

The genes are TRBV25-1 and TRBJ2-7; D is perhaps TRBD1 or TRBD2 (7 bases each). Germline V CDR1 and CDR2: MGHDK, SYGVNS. The CDR3 is 15 residues long. The V gene lost 5 bases and the J gene lost 0 bases, with 14 bases spanning the gap. CDR3 DNA: TGTGCCAGCAGTAAGCAGGGGGGGCGCTCCTACGAGCAGTACTTC. Translating it yields CASSKQGGRSYEQYF.

Ten or more counts support this clonotype. The chain carries TRBV7-9 and TRBJ2-7; TRBD2 matches at 7 bases. Germline assignment: CDR1 SEHNR and CDR2 FQNEAQ (reference sequence). CDR3 length: 15 residues. Losses at the gene ends were 4 bases for V and 2 bases for J; bases not matched to a gene: 8. The CDR3 bases are TGTGCCAGCAGCTCCTCGGGGGGATTAACCTACGAGCAGTACTTC. Amino acid sequence: CASSSSGGLTYEQYF.

The V call is TRBV7-2, the J call TRBJ1-6, with D perhaps TRBD1 (5 bases). The V end was cut by 1 base, the J end by 7 bases, with 11 bases between. The CDR3 sequence is 15 residues long. Looked up from germline, CDR1 is SGHTA and CDR2 is FQGNSA. The DNA of the CDR3 is TGTGCCAGCAGCTTAGTTGCAGGGATGAATTCACCCCTCCACTTT. Encoded protein: CASSLVAGMNSPLHF.

Only a few counts were recorded for this clonotype. The chain couples TRBV12-3 or TRBV12-4 to TRBJ2-1, with D unclear. This CDR3 is 11 amino acids long. V shed 5 bases and J shed 8 bases, with 7 bases lying between them. CDR3 nucleotides: TGTGCCAGCAGTCCACATCATGAGCAGTTCTTC. Protein sequence: CASSPHHEQFF.

The chain is built from TRBV6-6 and TRBJ1-2, with D possibly TRBD1 on 5 matching bases. Germline loops: CDR1 MNHNY, CDR2 SVGAGI (reference sequence). V was pared by 7 bases and J by 7 bases, with 13 bases between. The CDR3 runs 12 residues. DNA of the CDR3: TGTGCCAGCAAGTTGAGGGGTTGTGGCTACACCTTC. Encoded protein: CASKLRGCGYTF.

As DNA, the CDR3 is TGTGCCAGCAGCGTCGACAGGGGATATAATTCACCCCTCCACTTT. Amino acids: CASSVDRGYNSPLHF. The chain joins TRBV7-2 to TRBJ1-6; 8 nucleotides match TRBD1. V trimming: 5 bases; J trimming: 4 bases; junction bases outside the gene matches: 4. The CDR3 has 15 residues. CDR1 is SGHTA and CDR2 is FQGNSA in the germline V gene. The full variable domain, with the rest looked up from reference TRBV7-2 and TRBJ1-6, is GAGVSQSPSNKVTEKGKDVELRCDPISGHTALYWYRQSLGQGLEFLIYFQGNSAPDKSGLPSDRFSAERTGGSVSTLTIQRTQQEDSAVYLCASSVDRGYNSPLHFGNGTRLTVT.

A note on this clonotype: The germline gene is not matched at one end of the junction; a read error may be the cause. This chain connects TRBV6-6 to TRBJ2-5, with TRBD1 matching over 9 bases. The J call is doubtful: the DNA matches TRBJ2-1 better. This CDR3 is built from 16 residues. Germline CDR1 reads MNHNY; CDR2 reads SVGAGI (reference sequence). CDR3 coding DNA: TGTGCCAGCAGCTACTCCCCTGGGACAGGGCAAGAGACCCAGTTCTTC. It translates to CASSYSPGTGQETQFF.

This clonotype has a handful of counts. The chain recombines TRBV20-1 with TRBJ2-1; tentative D call: TRBD2 (6 bases). Between the trimmed V and J ends, which lost 3 bases and 9 bases, there was a span of 12 bases. The CDR3 has 12 amino acids. Germline assignment: CDR1 DFQATT and CDR2 SNEGSKA (reference sequence). CDR3 sequence: CSARAGICEQFF. CDR3 sequence (DNA): TGCAGTGCTAGGGCGGGAATCTGTGAGCAGTTCTTC.

The J gene is TRBJ2-7, the V gene TRBV27, with TRBD2 matching 10 bases. The CDR3 sequence is 15 residues long. After removal of 4 bases from V and 3 bases from J, the junction contained 6 bases not matched to a gene. Germline V gene data show CDR1 as MNHEY and CDR2 as SMNVEV (reference sequence). CDR3 bases: TGTGCCAGCAGTTCTCTAGCGGGGGCGGACTACGAGCAGTACTTC. Its translation: CASSSLAGADYEQYF.

The V call is TRBV12-3 or TRBV12-4, the J call TRBJ2-1, with no clear D. This CDR3 contains 15 residues. V was pared by 6 bases and J by 3 bases, with 15 bases between. CDR3 sequence reads: CASSLRMPYYNEQFF. The CDR3 DNA sequence: TGTGCCAGCAGCCTACGGATGCCCTACTACAATGAGCAGTTCTTC.

V gene TRBV4-2 combines with J gene TRBJ2-1, with TRBD2 matching over 11 bases. The CDR3 loop spans 16 amino acids. Trimming at V came to 2 bases and at J to 5 bases, leaving 5 bases not matched to a gene. Germline CDR1 is LGHNA and CDR2 is YNFKEQ. CDR3 DNA sequence: TGTGCCAGCAGCCAAACCACTAGCGGGGGACACAATGAGCAGTTCTTC. Protein: CASSQTTSGGHNEQFF.

The chain uses TRBV20-1 and TRBJ1-2; TRBD1 aligns across 9 bases. Germline V gene data show CDR1 as DFQATT and CDR2 as SNEGSKA (reference sequence). This CDR3 has 14 residues. J lost 7 bases, V lost 7 bases, and 13 bases had no gene match. The CDR3 here is CSGIHRGQIGGYTF. In nucleotides, the CDR3 is TGCAGTGGAATCCACAGGGGGCAGATAGGTGGCTACACCTTC.